Detailed here is one TCR beta chain. This entry comes from a study of siplizumab effects on memory and regulatory T cells. Clones were sequenced by immunoSEQ multiplex PCR, and TCRdb holds only the in-frame ones, with some missing. This table has tens of thousands of clones, 83% appearing once. This CDR3 is built from 14 residues. The germline V gene encodes CDR1 SGHRS and CDR2 YFSETQ. Losses at the gene ends were 7 bases for V and 2 bases for J; bases not matched to a gene: 8. This TCR was recovered from a human donor in good health. The chain carries TRBV5-1 and TRBJ2-5; 7 bases match TRBD1. Source material: memory CD4+ T cells sorted from blood. The CDR3 sequence: CASFPPGQQETQYF. CDR3 bases: TGCGCCAGCTTTCCACCGGGACAGCAAGAGACCCAGTACTTC.